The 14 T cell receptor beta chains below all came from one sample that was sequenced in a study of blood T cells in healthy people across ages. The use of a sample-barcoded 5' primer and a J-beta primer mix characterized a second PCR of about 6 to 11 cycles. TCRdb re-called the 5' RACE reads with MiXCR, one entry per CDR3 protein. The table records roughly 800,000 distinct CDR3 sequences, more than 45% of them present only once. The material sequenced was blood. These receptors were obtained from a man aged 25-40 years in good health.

The CDR3 bases are TGTGCCAGCAGGGGGAAGTTAGGCACCGGGGAGCTGTTTTTT. It encodes CASRGKLGTGELFF. V and J are TRBV2 and TRBJ2-2, with D hard to call. CDR3 length: 14 residues. The germline V gene encodes CDR1 SNHLY and CDR2 FYNNEI. The V end lost 6 bases, the J end lost 4 bases, and 12 bases lay between the germline ends.

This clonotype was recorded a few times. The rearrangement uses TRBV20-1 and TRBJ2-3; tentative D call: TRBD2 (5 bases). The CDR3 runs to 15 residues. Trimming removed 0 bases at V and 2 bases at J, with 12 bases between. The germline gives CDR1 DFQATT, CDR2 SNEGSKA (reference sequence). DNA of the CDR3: TGCAGTGCTAGAGAAGGAGGAGACCCCACAGATACGCAGTATTTT. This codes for CSAREGGDPTDTQYF.

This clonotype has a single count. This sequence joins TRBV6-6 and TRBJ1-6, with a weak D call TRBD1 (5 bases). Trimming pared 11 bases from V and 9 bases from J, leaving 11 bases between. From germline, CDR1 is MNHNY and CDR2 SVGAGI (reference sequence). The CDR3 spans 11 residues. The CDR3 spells CAGGEVSPLHF. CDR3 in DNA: TGTGCCGGGGGGGAGGTTTCACCCCTCCACTTT.

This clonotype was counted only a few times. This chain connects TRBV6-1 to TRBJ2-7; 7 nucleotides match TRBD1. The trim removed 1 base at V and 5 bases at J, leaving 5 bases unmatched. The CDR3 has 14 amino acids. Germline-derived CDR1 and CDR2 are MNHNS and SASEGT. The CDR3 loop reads CASSEGLGGDEQYF. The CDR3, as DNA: TGTGCCAGCAGTGAAGGGCTAGGGGGCGACGAGCAGTACTTC.

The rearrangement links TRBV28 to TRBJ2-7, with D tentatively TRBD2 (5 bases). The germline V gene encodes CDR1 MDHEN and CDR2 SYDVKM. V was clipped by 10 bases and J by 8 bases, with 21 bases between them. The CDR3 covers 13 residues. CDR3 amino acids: CAIAQQNGVQQYF. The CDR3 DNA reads TGTGCCATAGCCCAGCAAAACGGGGTCCAGCAGTACTTC.

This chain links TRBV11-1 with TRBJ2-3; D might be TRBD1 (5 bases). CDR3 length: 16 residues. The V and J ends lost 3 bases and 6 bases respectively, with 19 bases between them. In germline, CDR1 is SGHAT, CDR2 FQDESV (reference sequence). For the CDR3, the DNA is TGTGCCAGCAGCTTCAGCCGTACAGGCTCATCGGATACGCAGTATTTT. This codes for CASSFSRTGSSDTQYF.

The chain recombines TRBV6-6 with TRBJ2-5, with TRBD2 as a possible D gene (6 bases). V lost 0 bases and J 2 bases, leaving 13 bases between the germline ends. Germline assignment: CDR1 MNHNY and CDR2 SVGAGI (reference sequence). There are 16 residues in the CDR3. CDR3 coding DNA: TGTGCCAGCAGTTACTCGACCGGGGGTGGGCAAGAGACCCAGTACTTC. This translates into CASSYSTGGGQETQYF.

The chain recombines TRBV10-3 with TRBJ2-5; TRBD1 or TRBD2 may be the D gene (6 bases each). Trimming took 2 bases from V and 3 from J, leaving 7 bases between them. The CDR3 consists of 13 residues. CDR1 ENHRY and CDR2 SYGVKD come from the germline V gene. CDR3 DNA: TGTGCCATCAGTGAGAGGGGGGAAGAGACCCAGTACTTC. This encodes CAISERGEETQYF.

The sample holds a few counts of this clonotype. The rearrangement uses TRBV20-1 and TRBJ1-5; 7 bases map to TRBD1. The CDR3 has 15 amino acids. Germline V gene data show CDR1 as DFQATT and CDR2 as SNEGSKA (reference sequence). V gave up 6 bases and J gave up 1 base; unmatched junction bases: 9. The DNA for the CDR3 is TGCAGTGCCAGTTCCACAGGGGTCAGCAATCAGCCCCAGCATTTT. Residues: CSASSTGVSNQPQHF.

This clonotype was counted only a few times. The CDR3 DNA sequence: TGCAGTTGCCGACAGGGAAACGAGCAGTACTTC. Protein sequence: CSCRQGNEQYF. The chain recombines TRBV20-1 with TRBJ2-5, with 7 bases that match TRBD1. The DNA end is a closer match to TRBJ2-7, so the J assignment may be wrong. CDR3 size: 11 residues. In germline, CDR1 is DFQATT, CDR2 SNEGSKA (reference sequence).

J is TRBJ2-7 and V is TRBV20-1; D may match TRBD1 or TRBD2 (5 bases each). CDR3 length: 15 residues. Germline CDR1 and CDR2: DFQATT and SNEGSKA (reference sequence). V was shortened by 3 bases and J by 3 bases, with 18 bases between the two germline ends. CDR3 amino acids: CSASSYTGRGYEQYF. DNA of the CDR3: TGCAGTGCTAGTTCTTACACGGGAAGGGGCTACGAGCAGTACTTC.

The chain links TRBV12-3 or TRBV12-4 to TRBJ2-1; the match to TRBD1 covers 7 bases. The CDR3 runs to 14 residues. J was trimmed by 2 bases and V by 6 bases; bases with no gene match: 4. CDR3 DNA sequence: TGTGCCAGCAGGAACAGGGGCCCCTACAATGAGCAGTTCTTC. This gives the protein CASRNRGPYNEQFF.

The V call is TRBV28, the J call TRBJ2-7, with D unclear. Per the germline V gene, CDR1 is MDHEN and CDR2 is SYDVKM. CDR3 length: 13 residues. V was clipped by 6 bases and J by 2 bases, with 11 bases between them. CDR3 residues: CASSTPQTYEQYF. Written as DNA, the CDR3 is TGTGCCAGCAGCACGCCCCAAACCTACGAGCAGTACTTC.

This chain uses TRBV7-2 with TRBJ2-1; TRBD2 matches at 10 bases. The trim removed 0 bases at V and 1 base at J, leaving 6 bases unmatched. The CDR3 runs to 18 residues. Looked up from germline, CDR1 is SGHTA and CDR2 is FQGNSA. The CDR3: CASSLASGRASSYNEQFF. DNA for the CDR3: TGTGCCAGCAGCTTAGCAAGCGGGAGGGCCAGTTCCTACAATGAGCAGTTCTTC.